Listed below are T cell receptor beta chains from one sample, sequenced in a study of cytomegalovirus exposure and HLA in healthy donors. Some clones are missing from TCRdb's copy, which holds only in-frame ones; the method was immunoSEQ multiplex PCR. The sample has more than 70,000 clones; 77% are singletons. Material: PBMCs. The receptors were gathered from a boy younger than 18 in good health and CMV-seronegative. Each CDR3 is given with its conserved first and last residue. A D gene is named only where the DNA matches it firmly. Where a row states a size, it is once, few, many or the class of an expanded clone; other rows omit it.

size | J | D | V | CDR3 | DNA
few | TRBJ2-5 | . | TRBV4-1 | CASSQATGPQETQYF | TGCGCCAGCAGCCAAGCTACAGGGCCCCAAGAGACCCAGTACTTC
. | TRBJ2-1 | . | TRBV6-6 | CASSYPAGAPEQFF | TGTGCCAGCAGTTATCCCGCGGGGGCCCCTGAGCAGTTCTTC
. | TRBJ2-1 | TRBD1 | TRBV15 | CATSSRQGAGGLNEQFF | TGTGCCACCAGCAGTAGACAGGGGGCCGGTGGCCTCAATGAGCAGTTCTTC
. | TRBJ1-2 | . | TRBV29-1 | CSVVYGEREGYGYTF | TGCAGCGTTGTTTACGGGGAACGGGAGGGCTATGGCTACACCTTC
few | TRBJ2-2 | . | TRBV21-1 | CASSKEQTTGELFF | TGTGCCAGCAGCAAAGAGCAAACCACCGGGGAGCTGTTTTTT
once | TRBJ1-2 | TRBD1 | TRBV6-5 | CASRMTGNYGYTF | TGTGCCAGCAGAATGACAGGGAACTATGGCTACACCTTC
. | TRBJ1-4 | . | TRBV5-8 | CASSLVGGEELFF | TGTGCCAGCAGCTTGGTGGGTGGAGAGGAACTGTTTTTT
. | TRBJ1-1 | TRBD1 | TRBV6-5 | CASSSSPTGGLDEAFF | TGTGCCAGCAGTTCCAGCCCGACAGGGGGCCTGGATGAAGCTTTCTTT
once | TRBJ2-3 | TRBD2 | TRBV28 | CASSPYEGLAPDTQYF | TGTGCCAGCAGTCCCTATGAGGGACTAGCGCCAGATACGCAGTATTTT
. | TRBJ2-1 | TRBD2 | TRBV9 | CASSVTSGSTYEQFF | TGTGCCAGCAGCGTAACTAGCGGGAGTACATATGAGCAGTTCTTC
. | TRBJ1-6 | . | TRBV18 | CASSPSRDTNSPLHF | TGTGCCAGCTCACCAAGTCGGGACACCAATTCACCCCTCCACTTT
few | TRBJ2-7 | TRBD2 | TRBV10-3 | CAISDRGRAAYEQYF | TGTGCCATCAGTGACCGGGGGAGGGCCGCCTACGAGCAGTACTTC
. | TRBJ2-5 | . | TRBV4-1 | CASSRVRGGQETQYF | TGCGCCAGCAGCCGCGTCAGGGGAGGGCAAGAGACCCAGTACTTC
. | TRBJ1-1 | . | TRBV30 | CAWSEGRGGTEAFF | TGTGCCTGGAGTGAGGGCAGGGGAGGGACTGAAGCTTTCTTT
. | TRBJ2-5 | TRBD2 | TRBV9 | CASSVEGGGAAQYF | TGTGCCAGCAGCGTAGAGGGCGGGGGGGCGGCCCAGTACTTC
. | TRBJ2-7 | . | TRBV30 | CAWGTGYYEQYF | TGTGCCTGGGGAACCGGGTACTACGAGCAGTACTTC
. | TRBJ2-1 | . | TRBV5-6 | CASSLVRVHNEQFF | TGTGCCAGCAGCTTGGTCCGGGTCCACAATGAGCAGTTCTTC
. | TRBJ2-1 | . | TRBV4-1 | CASSQAVGVHVNEQFF | TGCGCCAGCAGCCAAGCAGTCGGGGTTCATGTCAATGAGCAGTTCTTC
. | TRBJ1-1 | . | TRBV30 | CAWSVQVGGGAFF | TGTGCCTGGAGTGTACAAGTGGGAGGGGGAGCTTTCTTT
. | TRBJ2-7 | TRBD1 | TRBV19 | CASGTGAHEQYF | TGTGCCAGCGGGACAGGGGCCCACGAGCAGTACTTC
. | TRBJ1-6 | TRBD1 | TRBV7-2 | CASSPSGQKNSPLHF | TGTGCCAGCAGCCCCTCGGGACAGAAGAATTCACCCCTCCACTTT
once | TRBJ1-3 | . | TRBV4-3 | CASSQKPGVLSGNTIYF | TGCGCCAGCAGCCAAAAACCAGGGGTTCTCTCTGGAAACACCATATATTTT
. | TRBJ2-3 | TRBD2 | TRBV4-3 | CASSVGLAGTDTQYF | TGCGCCAGCAGCGTGGGACTAGCGGGGACAGATACGCAGTATTTT
. | TRBJ2-1 | . | TRBV7-9 | CASSLGQANEQFF | TGTGCCAGCAGCTTAGGACAAGCCAATGAGCAGTTCTTC
. | TRBJ2-7 | TRBD1 | TRBV7-6 | CASSPGQGNYEQYF | TGTGCCAGCAGCCCGGGACAGGGGAACTACGAGCAGTACTTC
. | TRBJ2-5 | TRBD1 | TRBV6-5 | CASSNRDREEYF | TGTGCCAGCAGTAACCGGGACAGGGAGGAGTACTTC
. | TRBJ1-5 | . | TRBV30 | CAWSVGGGFLNQPQHF | TGTGCCTGGAGTGTGGGGGGAGGGTTCTTGAATCAGCCCCAGCATTTT
few | TRBJ2-1 | TRBD2 | TRBV10-3 | CAINPRGAGGYNEQFF | TGTGCCATCAATCCGCGAGGGGCGGGGGGCTACAATGAGCAGTTCTTC
. | TRBJ1-1 | . | TRBV9 | CASSVGRGIGTEAFF | TGTGCCAGCAGCGTTGGGAGGGGGATAGGGACTGAAGCTTTCTTT
once | TRBJ2-7 | . | TRBV28 | CASRTGPYEQYF | TGTGCCAGCAGGACAGGACCCTACGAGCAGTACTTC
once | TRBJ2-7 | . | TRBV10-1 | CASSESATSPSEQYF | TGCGCCAGCAGTGAGTCTGCAACTTCACCCTCCGAGCAGTACTTC
. | TRBJ2-1 | TRBD2 | TRBV4-1 | CASSQDGTSGRGEQFF | TGCGCCAGCAGCCAAGATGGGACTAGCGGGAGAGGAGAGCAGTTCTTC
. | TRBJ1-5 | . | TRBV27 | CASGTGATEPQHF | TGTGCCAGCGGTACGGGAGCCACTGAGCCCCAGCATTTT
once | TRBJ1-1 | TRBD1 | TRBV18 | CASSGQGPNTEAFF | TGTGCCAGCTCGGGACAGGGGCCGAACACTGAAGCTTTCTTT
few | TRBJ2-3 | . | TRBV4-3 | CASSQVLKGADTQYF | TGCGCCAGCAGCCAAGTTCTGAAGGGGGCAGATACGCAGTATTTT
few | TRBJ1-1 | . | TRBV6-5 | CASASGSTEAFF | TGTGCTTCAGCAAGTGGGAGCACTGAAGCTTTCTTT
. | TRBJ2-7 | TRBD1 | TRBV7-2 | CASSSQVAGGAQYF | TGTGCCAGCAGCTCCCAGGTAGCAGGGGGCGCACAGTACTTC
. | TRBJ2-6 | TRBD1 | TRBV6-5 | CASRPTGTGANVLTF | TGTGCCAGCAGGCCGACAGGGACTGGGGCCAACGTCCTGACTTTC
. | TRBJ1-2 | TRBD1 | TRBV29-1 | CSVQGADYGYTF | TGCAGCGTGCAGGGGGCGGACTATGGCTACACCTTC
. | TRBJ1-3 | TRBD1 | TRBV9 | CASSETGTAGNTIYF | TGTGCCAGCAGCGAAACCGGGACAGCTGGAAACACCATATATTTT
. | TRBJ2-1 | . | TRBV6-5 | CAIGDNEQFF | TGTGCCATCGGGGACAATGAGCAGTTCTTC
. | TRBJ1-5 | . | TRBV4-1 | CASSQSDREDQPQHF | TGCGCCAGCAGCCAATCTGACCGGGAGGATCAGCCCCAGCATTTT
. | TRBJ1-2 | . | TRBV28 | CASRPSSGSYYGYTF | TGTGCCAGCAGACCTTCCTCGGGTTCCTACTATGGCTACACCTTC
. | TRBJ1-5 | . | TRBV7-9 | CASSLAGAREPQHF | TGTGCCAGCAGCTTAGCAGGGGCTCGAGAGCCCCAGCATTTT
. | TRBJ2-1 | . | TRBV29-1 | CSSAGPTYNEQFF | TGCAGCTCCGCGGGACCGACGTACAATGAGCAGTTCTTC
. | TRBJ2-7 | TRBD2 | TRBV27 | CASSWGGSYEQYF | TGTGCCAGCAGTTGGGGGGGCTCCTACGAGCAGTACTTC
few | TRBJ1-5 | . | TRBV18 | CASSRGRGNQPQHF | TGTGCCAGCTCCCGCGGCAGGGGCAATCAGCCCCAGCATTTT
. | TRBJ2-7 | . | TRBV7-9 | CASSSSGEHEQYF | TGTGCCAGCAGCTCTTCGGGGGAGCACGAGCAGTACTTC
. | TRBJ2-3 | . | TRBV4-3 | CASSQDWGGTDTQYF | TGCGCCAGCAGCCAAGATTGGGGGGGCACAGATACGCAGTATTTT
. | TRBJ1-1 | . | TRBV10-3 | CAISVLDRNTEAFF | TGTGCCATCAGTGTCTTGGACAGGAACACTGAAGCTTTCTTT
few | TRBJ1-2 | . | TRBV6-5 | CASSYNGQYGYTF | TGTGCCAGCAGTTACAATGGACAGTATGGCTACACCTTC
. | TRBJ1-1 | . | TRBV27 | CASTLQGLSTEAFF | TGTGCCAGCACCCTACAGGGTTTGAGCACTGAAGCTTTCTTT
. | TRBJ2-5 | . | TRBV10-1 | CASSESRGNQETQYF | TGCGCCAGCAGTGAGTCGAGAGGGAATCAAGAGACCCAGTACTTC
. | TRBJ2-6 | . | TRBV4-1 | CASSHPVVLSGANVLTF | TGCGCCAGCAGCCACCCTGTCGTCCTCTCTGGGGCCAACGTCCTGACTTTC
. | TRBJ2-7 | TRBD1 | TRBV7-9 | CASSLSLRQGQYEQYF | TGTGCCAGCAGCCTATCCCTTCGACAGGGGCAATACGAGCAGTACTTC
. | TRBJ1-4 | . | TRBV5-8 | CASSFFQGSNEKLFF | TGTGCCAGCAGCTTTTTTCAGGGCTCTAATGAAAAACTGTTTTTT
. | TRBJ2-3 | . | TRBV30 | CAWSVLGRDTQYF | TGTGCCTGGAGTGTATTGGGCAGAGATACGCAGTATTTT